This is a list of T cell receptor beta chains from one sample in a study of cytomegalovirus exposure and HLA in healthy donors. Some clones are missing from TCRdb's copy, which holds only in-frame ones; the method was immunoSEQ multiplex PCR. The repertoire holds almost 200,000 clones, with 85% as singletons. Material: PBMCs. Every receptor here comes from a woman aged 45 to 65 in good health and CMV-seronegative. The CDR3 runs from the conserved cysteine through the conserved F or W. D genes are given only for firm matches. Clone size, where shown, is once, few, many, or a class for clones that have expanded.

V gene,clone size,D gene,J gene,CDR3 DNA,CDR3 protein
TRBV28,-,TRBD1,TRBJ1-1,TGTGCCGGCAGAGCGGACAGGGGATCTGAAGCTTTCTTT,CAGRADRGSEAFF
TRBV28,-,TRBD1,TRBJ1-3,TGTGCCAGCAGTTTAAGGCCCGGGACAGCCGGAAACACCATATATTTT,CASSLRPGTAGNTIYF
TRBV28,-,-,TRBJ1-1,TGTGCCAGCCGCAGTGATGAGGCTGAAGCTTTCTTT,CASRSDEAEAFF
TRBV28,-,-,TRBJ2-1,TGTGCCAGCAGTTTAATCGTGTTCAATGAGCAGTTCTTC,CASSLIVFNEQFF
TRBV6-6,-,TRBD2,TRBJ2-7,TGTGCCAGCAGCCCGGGACTAGCGGGAGGCCCCTACGAGCAGTACTTC,CASSPGLAGGPYEQYF
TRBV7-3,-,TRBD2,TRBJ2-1,TGTGCCAGCAGCTTAATGGGACTAGCGGGAGCTGTGGAGCAGTTCTTC,CASSLMGLAGAVEQFF
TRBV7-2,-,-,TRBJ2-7,TGTGCCAGCAGCTTTAACAGGGTTCTATCCTACGAGCAGTACTTC,CASSFNRVLSYEQYF
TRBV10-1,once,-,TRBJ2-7,TGCGCCAGCAGAGATGACAGATGGCCCTACGAGCAGTACTTC,CASRDDRWPYEQYF
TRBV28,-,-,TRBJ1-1,TGTGCCAGCAACCCCCCGGGTCGGGGGAAAACTGAAGCTTTCTTT,CASNPPGRGKTEAFF
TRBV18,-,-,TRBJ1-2,TGTGCCAGCTCACCAACGGACACGAAAGATGGCTACACCTTC,CASSPTDTKDGYTF
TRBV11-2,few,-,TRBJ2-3,TGTGCCAGCAGCTCTCAGCAGGTAGATACGCAGTATTTT,CASSSQQVDTQYF
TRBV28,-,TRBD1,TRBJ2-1,TGTGCCAGCAGTGACTCCGGGACAGGGATCAATGAGCAGTTCTTC,CASSDSGTGINEQFF
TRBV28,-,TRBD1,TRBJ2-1,TGTGCCAGCAGTCCAGGGGGGACAGGAGGTAATGAGCAGTTCTTC,CASSPGGTGGNEQFF
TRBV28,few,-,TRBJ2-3,TGTGCCAGCAGTTCCTCGTGGGGGGAGTCGGGAAGAGATACGCAGTATTTT,CASSSSWGESGRDTQYF
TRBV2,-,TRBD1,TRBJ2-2,TGTGCCAGCAGTGACCCGGGACAGGGGAGGGCCGGGGAGCTGTTTTTT,CASSDPGQGRAGELFF
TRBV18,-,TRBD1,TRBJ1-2,TGTGCCAGCTCACCGTTGGACAGGGCCCCGTACACCTTC,CASSPLDRAPYTF
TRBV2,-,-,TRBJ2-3,TGTGCCAGCTCGAATCAGGGCCGAAGGGATACGCAGTATTTT,CASSNQGRRDTQYF
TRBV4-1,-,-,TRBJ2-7,TGCGCCAGCAGCCAAAGCGGGCCGAGCTCCTACGAGCAGTACTTC,CASSQSGPSSYEQYF
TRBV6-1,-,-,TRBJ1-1,TGTGCCAGCATGGACCCAGGGAGGATCGGCACTGAAGCTTTCTTT,CASMDPGRIGTEAFF
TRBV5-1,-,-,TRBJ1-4,TGCGCCAGCAGCCCCGGTACGGGGGGCCGGGGAAAACTGTTTTTT,CASSPGTGGRGKLFF
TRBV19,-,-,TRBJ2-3,TGTGCCAGTAGTCTGCGAAGAGACACAGATACGCAGTATTTT,CASSLRRDTDTQYF
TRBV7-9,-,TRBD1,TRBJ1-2,TGTGCCAGCAGCCATGGACAGGGGGTATTCGATGGCTACACCTTC,CASSHGQGVFDGYTF
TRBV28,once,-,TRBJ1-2,TGTGCCAGCAGTTTTGTGGGGGGAGGCTATGGCTACACCTTC,CASSFVGGGYGYTF
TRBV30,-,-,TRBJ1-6,TGTGCCTGGAGTGTACTACTTCTCAGTTCACCCCTCCACTTT,CAWSVLLLSSPLHF
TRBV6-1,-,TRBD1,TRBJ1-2,TGTGCCAGCAGTGAAATCATAGGGACAGGGGTCTATGGCTACACCTTC,CASSEIIGTGVYGYTF
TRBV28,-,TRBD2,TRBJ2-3,TGTGCCAGCAGGTCCGGGACTAGCCAGTTGACGCAGTATTTT,CASRSGTSQLTQYF
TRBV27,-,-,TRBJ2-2,TGTGCCAGCAGTTCTACCTTCGGCGGGGAGCTGTTTTTT,CASSSTFGGELFF
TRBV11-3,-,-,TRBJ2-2,TGTGCCAGCAGTCCCGGTAGCGGCACCGGGGAGCTGTTTTTT,CASSPGSGTGELFF
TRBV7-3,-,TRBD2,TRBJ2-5,TGTGCCAGCAGCCCCTCGGGGGGTGGCGAGACCCAGTACTTC,CASSPSGGGETQYF
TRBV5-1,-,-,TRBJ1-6,TGCGCCAGCAGCTTGGAGACAGGTAGCTCCTATAATTCACCCCTCCACTTT,CASSLETGSSYNSPLHF
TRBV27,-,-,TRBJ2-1,TGTGCCAGCAACCCCAGGAAGGGGGAACCCACGAACAATGAGCAGTTCTTC,CASNPRKGEPTNNEQFF
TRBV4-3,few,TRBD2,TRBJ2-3,TGCGCCAGCAGCCCGCGCGGGAGGTCAGATACGCAGTATTTT,CASSPRGRSDTQYF
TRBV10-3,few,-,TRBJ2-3,TGTGCCATCAGGCGCGAGAGCGTCCCAAGCACAGATACGCAGTATTTT,CAIRRESVPSTDTQYF
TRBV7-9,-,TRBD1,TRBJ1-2,TGTTCCAGCAGCTTCGACAGGGCTGGAGGCTACACCTTC,CSSSFDRAGGYTF
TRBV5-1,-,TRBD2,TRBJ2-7,TGCGCCAGCAGCCGCCTTACTAGCGGGAGTTCCTACGAGCAGTACTTC,CASSRLTSGSSYEQYF
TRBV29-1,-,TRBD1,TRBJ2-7,TGCAGCGTTACCGACGGACAGGGGAGCTCCTACGAGCAGTACTTC,CSVTDGQGSSYEQYF
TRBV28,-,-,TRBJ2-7,TGTGCCAGCAGTCCTTCCTCTTACTCCTACGAGCAGTACTTC,CASSPSSYSYEQYF
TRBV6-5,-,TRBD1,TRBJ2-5,TGTGCCAGCACCACAGGGGACCAAGAGACCCAGTACTTC,CASTTGDQETQYF
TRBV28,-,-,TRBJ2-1,TGTGCCAGCAGTTTAGCCCAGGGCAGCAATGAGCAGTTCTTC,CASSLAQGSNEQFF
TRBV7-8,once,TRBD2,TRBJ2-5,TGTGCCAGCAGCTTAGGCGTACTAGCGGGAGGGCAAGAGACCCAGTACTTC,CASSLGVLAGGQETQYF
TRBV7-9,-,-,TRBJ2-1,TGTGCCAGCAGCTTACTTAATGAGCAGTTCTTC,CASSLLNEQFF
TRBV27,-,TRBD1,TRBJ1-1,TGTGCCAGCAGCAAAAGGGGGCAGGGCACTGAAGCTTTCTTT,CASSKRGQGTEAFF
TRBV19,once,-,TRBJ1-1,TGTGCCAGTAGTATAGGCACCCTCGGAGCTAACACTGAAGCTTTCTTT,CASSIGTLGANTEAFF
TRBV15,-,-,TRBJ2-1,TGTGCCACCAGCGATAGACGAGGGCCCTACAATGAGCAGTTCTTC,CATSDRRGPYNEQFF
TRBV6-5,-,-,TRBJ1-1,TGTGCCAGCAGTTACAAACTCCCTCAGAACACTGAAGCTTTCTTT,CASSYKLPQNTEAFF
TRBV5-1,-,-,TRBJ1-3,TGCGCCAGCAGCCCTACAGAGTCTGGAAACACCATATATTTT,CASSPTESGNTIYF
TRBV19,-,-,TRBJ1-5,TGTGCCAGTAGTAAGGACAGCTATAGCAATCAGCCCCAGCATTTT,CASSKDSYSNQPQHF
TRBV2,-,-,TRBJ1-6,TGTGCCAGCAGTGACCCCTCAACGGATTCACCCCTCCACTTT,CASSDPSTDSPLHF
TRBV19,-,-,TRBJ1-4,TGTGCCAGTAGTATCCCCGGAACTAATGAAAAACTGTTTTTT,CASSIPGTNEKLFF
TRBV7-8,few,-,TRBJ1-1,TGTGCCAGCAGTCCGAATAGTGTCTCCACTGAAGCTTTCTTT,CASSPNSVSTEAFF
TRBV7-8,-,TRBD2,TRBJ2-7,TGTGCCAGCAGCCCGGCTACTAGCGGCGAGCAGTACTTC,CASSPATSGEQYF
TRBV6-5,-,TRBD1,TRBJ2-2,TGTGCCAGCCGCTACAGGGGTTCCACCGGGGAGCTGTTTTTT,CASRYRGSTGELFF
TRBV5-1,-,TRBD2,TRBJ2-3,TGCGCCAGCAGCCCATTAGCGGGAGGGCCTATAGATACGCAGTATTTT,CASSPLAGGPIDTQYF
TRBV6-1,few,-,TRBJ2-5,TGTGCCAGCAGGAGAGGGGCTAGTCAAACGGGGGAGCAGTACTTC,CASRRGASQTGEQYF
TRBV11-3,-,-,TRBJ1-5,TGTGCCAGCATGGGGGGGTTGTGTAACGGTAGCAATCAGCCCCAGCATTTT,CASMGGLCNGSNQPQHF
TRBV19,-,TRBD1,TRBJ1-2,TGTGCCAGTAGTATTGGGACAGTCGATGGCTACACCTTC,CASSIGTVDGYTF
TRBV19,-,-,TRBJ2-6,TGTGCCAGCAAGGAGGCCGGGTGGGCCAACGTCCTGACTTTC,CASKEAGWANVLTF